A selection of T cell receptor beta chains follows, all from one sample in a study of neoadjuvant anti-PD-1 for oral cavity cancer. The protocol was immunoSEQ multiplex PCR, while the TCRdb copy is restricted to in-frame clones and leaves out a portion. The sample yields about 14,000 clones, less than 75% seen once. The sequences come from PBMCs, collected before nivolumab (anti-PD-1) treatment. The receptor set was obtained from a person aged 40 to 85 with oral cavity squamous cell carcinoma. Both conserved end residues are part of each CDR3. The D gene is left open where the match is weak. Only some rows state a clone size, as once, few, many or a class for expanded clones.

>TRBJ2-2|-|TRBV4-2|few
TGTGCCAGCAGCCAAGATCCAGGGGGGACCGGGGAGCTGTTTTTT
CASSQDPGGTGELFF
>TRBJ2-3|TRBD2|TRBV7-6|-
TGTGCCAGCAGCTTAGTCAGTGGGGCGACTAGCGCAGATACGCAGTATTTT
CASSLVSGATSADTQYF
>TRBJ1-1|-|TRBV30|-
TGTGCCCGGGGACAACAGAACACTGAAGCTTTCTTT
CARGQQNTEAFF
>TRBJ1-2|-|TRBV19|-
TGTGCCAGTAGGATCGGGGGCAACTATGGCTACACCTTC
CASRIGGNYGYTF
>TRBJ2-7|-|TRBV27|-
TGTGCCAGCAGCCCCCGGGGCCTCTACTCCTACGAGCAGTACTTC
CASSPRGLYSYEQYF
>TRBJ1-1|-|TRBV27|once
TGTGCCAGCCAGAGTACCGGGACACTTGAAGCTTTCTTT
CASQSTGTLEAFF
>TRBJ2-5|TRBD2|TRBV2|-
TGTGCCAGCACTAGCGGGGGCGGTCAAGAGACCCAGTACTTC
CASTSGGGQETQYF
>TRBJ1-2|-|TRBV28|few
TGTGCCAGCAGTTACAGGGCAGCGCACTATGGCTACACCTTC
CASSYRAAHYGYTF
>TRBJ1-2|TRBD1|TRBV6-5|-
TGTGCCAGCAGTTACCGAAAGGACAGGGCGACTGGCTACACCTTC
CASSYRKDRATGYTF
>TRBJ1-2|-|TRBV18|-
TGTGCCAGCTCACCACCGGCCCTAAGTCTTGACGGCTACACCTTC
CASSPPALSLDGYTF
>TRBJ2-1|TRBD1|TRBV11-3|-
TGTGCCAGCAGCTTAGGGGGGACAGGGACCTACAATGAGCAGTTCTTC
CASSLGGTGTYNEQFF
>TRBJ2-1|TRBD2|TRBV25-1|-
TGTGCCAGCAGTGAATTTTTCTTACTAGCGGGAGGCTATGAGCAGTTCTTC
CASSEFFLLAGGYEQFF
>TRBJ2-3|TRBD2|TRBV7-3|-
TGTGCCAGCAGCTTATCAGCCTCCGGGAGGGGGACAGATACGCAGTATTTT
CASSLSASGRGTDTQYF
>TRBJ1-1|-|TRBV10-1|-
TGCGCCAGCAGCAGGGAATCTGAAGCTTTCTTT
CASSRESEAFF
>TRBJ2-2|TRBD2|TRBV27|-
TGTGCCAGCAGTTTTAGCGGGGGGAGGACCGGGGAGCTGTTTTTT
CASSFSGGRTGELFF